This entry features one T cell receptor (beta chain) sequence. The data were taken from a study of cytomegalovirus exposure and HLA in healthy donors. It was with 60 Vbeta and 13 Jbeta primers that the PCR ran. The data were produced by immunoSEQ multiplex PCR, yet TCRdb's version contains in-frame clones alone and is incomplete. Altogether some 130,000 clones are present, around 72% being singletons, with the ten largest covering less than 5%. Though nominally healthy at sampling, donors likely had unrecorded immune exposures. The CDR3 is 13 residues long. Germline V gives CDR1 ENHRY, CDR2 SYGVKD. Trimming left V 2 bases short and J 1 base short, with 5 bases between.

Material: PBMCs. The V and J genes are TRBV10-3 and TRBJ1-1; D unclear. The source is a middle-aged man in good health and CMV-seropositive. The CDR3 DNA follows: TGTGCCATCAGTGAGACGGGGAACACTGAAGCTTTCTTT. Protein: CAISETGNTEAFF.